These 16 T cell receptor beta chains came from one sample sequenced in a study of T cell repertoires in cytomegalovirus infection. TCRdb passed the reads through MiXCR, listing each CDR3 protein once. The data hold over 250,000 distinct CDR3 sequences, with roughly 21% observed a single time. These receptors have no known antigen. The material sequenced was cultured PBMCs, taken from culture after CMV antigen stimulation. These receptors were obtained from a human donor in good health (CMV status not recorded). Some clones in this sample may be carry-over from other donors' samples.

The genes are TRBV18 and TRBJ2-1, with 9 bases that match TRBD2. The CDR3 is 16 residues long. The V segment lost 6 bases and the J segment 7 bases; nucleotides outside the gene matches: 13. Germline V lookup: CDR1 KGHSH, CDR2 LQKENI. CDR3 residues: CASSQGKREAKNEQFF. Here the CDR3 DNA reads TGTGCCAGCTCCCAGGGGAAGCGGGAGGCCAAGAATGAGCAGTTCTTC. The whole variable domain, filled in from reference TRBV18 and TRBJ2-1, reads NAGVMQNPRHLVRRRGQEARLRCSPMKGHSHVYWYRQLPEEGLKFMVYLQKENIIDESGMPKERFSAEFPKEGPSILRIQQVVRGDSAAYFCASSQGKREAKNEQFFGPGTRLTVL.

This clonotype was counted at least ten times. A read error may produce the germline difference seen at one junction end. The rearrangement uses TRBV11-3 and TRBJ2-5; tentative D call: TRBD2 (5 bases). The CDR3 runs 14 residues. From germline, CDR1 is SGHNT and CDR2 YENEEA. The chain's CDR3 is CASSRGSHQETQYF. The CDR3 DNA follows: TGTGCCAGCAGCCGAGGGTCTCACCAGGAGACCCAGTACTTC.

This clonotype was counted many times. This rearrangement joins TRBV7-2 to TRBJ1-5; D is perhaps TRBD1 (6 bases). Per the germline V gene, CDR1 is SGHTA and CDR2 is FQGNSA. V gave up 5 bases and J gave up 6 bases, with 17 bases separating them. There are 15 residues in the CDR3. The CDR3 loop is CASSLEQGSGQPQHF. The CDR3 DNA sequence: TGTGCCAGCAGCCTCGAACAGGGATCGGGTCAGCCCCAGCATTTT.

At least ten counts were recorded for this clonotype. The V gene is TRBV7-8, the J gene TRBJ1-2, with 7 positions matching TRBD1. Germline trimming cut 6 bases from V and 8 bases from J; bases unmatched to any gene: 15. The CDR3 consists of 15 residues. Germline CDR1 SGHVS, CDR2 FQNEAQ. The CDR3 DNA is TGTGCCAGCAGTCGGGACAGAACCCGAGGTGTGGGCTACACCTTC. As protein: CASSRDRTRGVGYTF.

In its sample, this clonotype was seen many times. The rearrangement links TRBV12-3 or TRBV12-4 to TRBJ2-2; D tentatively fits TRBD1 or TRBD2 (5 bases each). The CDR3 loop spans 13 amino acids. Between the trimmed V and J ends, which lost 5 bases and 5 bases, there was a span of 9 bases. CDR3 nucleotides: TGTGCCAGCAGTAGTTGGGGGACCGGGGAGCTGTTTTTT. Protein sequence: CASSSWGTGELFF.

At least ten counts were recorded for this clonotype. The V call is TRBV12-3 or TRBV12-4, the J call TRBJ1-1; TRBD1 aligns across 7 bases. The trim removed 2 bases at V and 2 bases at J, leaving 5 bases unmatched. The CDR3 covers 15 residues. The CDR3 DNA follows: TGTGCCAGCAGTTTAATACAGGGGACCAACACTGAAGCTTTCTTT. It specifies CASSLIQGTNTEAFF.

V gene TRBV27 combines with J gene TRBJ1-2, with 7 bases identical to TRBD1. J was trimmed by 4 bases and V by 5 bases; bases with no gene match: 13. Looked up from germline, CDR1 is MNHEY and CDR2 is SMNVEV (reference sequence). This CDR3 region has 16 residues. The CDR3 DNA follows: TGTGCCAGCAGTCCAATAGACGTTCAGGGGGTCTATGGCTACACCTTC. Residues: CASSPIDVQGVYGYTF.

The chain has TRBV7-9 and TRBJ2-3; 7 bases are a match to TRBD2. Germline V lookup: CDR1 SEHNR, CDR2 FQNEAQ (reference sequence). After removal of 5 bases from V and 6 bases from J, the junction contained 8 bases not matched to a gene. This CDR3 is built from 14 residues. DNA of the CDR3: TGTGCCAGCAGCCCGGGACTACTCCGCGATACGCAGTATTTT. Its protein product is CASSPGLLRDTQYF.

The CDR3 DNA follows: TGTGCCAGTAGTTCCCTTAGCGGGCGTTACAATGAGCAGTTCTTC. Translating gives CASSSLSGRYNEQFF. This chain joins TRBV19 and TRBJ2-1; 7 bases fit TRBD2. Trimming took 5 bases from V and 4 from J; bases not matched to a gene: 8. The germline V gene encodes CDR1 LNHDA and CDR2 SQIVND (reference sequence). The CDR3 is made up of 15 amino acids.

The DNA for the CDR3 is TGTGCCTGGAGTAATCCGGGACAGGGGTTCTCCTACGAGCAGTACTTC. Encoded protein: CAWSNPGQGFSYEQYF. The chain employs TRBV30 and TRBJ2-7, with 10 bases fitting TRBD1. Trimming cost V 2 bases and J 0 bases; bases outside gene matches: 7. The CDR3 runs to 16 residues. The germline V gene has CDR1 GTSNPN and CDR2 SVGIG (reference sequence).

The chain joins TRBV20-1 to TRBJ2-7, with D perhaps matching TRBD2 (5 bases). This CDR3 has 13 amino acids. The V end lost 3 bases, the J end lost 3 bases, and 12 bases lay between the germline ends. CDR1 is DFQATT, CDR2 SNEGSKA, per germline (reference sequence). The CDR3 spells CSASYGGSYEQYF. CDR3 bases: TGCAGTGCTAGCTACGGAGGAAGCTACGAGCAGTACTTC.

A few counts support this clonotype. The V call is TRBV11-2, the J call TRBJ1-1, with D possibly matching TRBD1 (5 bases). The germline V gene encodes CDR1 SGHAT and CDR2 FQNNGV. Trimming removed 1 base at V and 3 bases at J, with 12 bases between. The CDR3 sequence is 15 residues long. CDR3 in DNA: TGTGCCAGCAGCTTAGGATCAGGGTGGGACACTGAAGCTTTCTTT. It specifies CASSLGSGWDTEAFF.

This clonotype appeared a single time. At one of its ends the junction is not consistent with the germline gene, which may arise from a read error. The V and J genes are TRBV29-1 and TRBJ2-5; D gene unclear. Looked up from germline, CDR1 is SQVTM and CDR2 is ANQGSEA. This CDR3 contains 14 residues. Written as DNA, the CDR3 is TGCAGCGTTGTAGGCAGCATATCGTTCGAGACCCACTACTTC. This codes for CSVVGSISFETHYF. The complete variable domain, with remaining parts taken from reference TRBV29-1 and TRBJ2-5, reads SAVISQKPSRDICQRGTSLTIQCQVDSQVTMMFWYRQQPGQSLTLIATANQGSEATYESGFVIDKFPISRPNLTFSTLTVSNMSPEDSSIYLCSVVGSISFETHYFGPGTRLLVL.

The chain is built from TRBV5-1 and TRBJ2-3, with D maybe TRBD1 (6 bases). This CDR3 comprises 16 residues. The germline V gene encodes CDR1 SGHRS and CDR2 YFSETQ. Trimming took 0 bases from V and 4 from J, leaving 15 bases between them. The CDR3 reads CASSLDRTVNADTQYF. The CDR3 bases are TGCGCCAGCAGCTTGGATCGGACAGTTAATGCAGATACGCAGTATTTT.

The chain couples TRBV2 to TRBJ2-1, with 10 nucleotides matching TRBD2. The CDR3 runs 15 residues. Germline CDR1 is SNHLY and CDR2 is FYNNEI. J lost 0 bases, V lost 7 bases, and 3 bases had no gene match. The CDR3 nucleotides are TGTGCCAGCAACCTAGCGGGAGTCTCCTACAATGAGCAGTTCTTC. It specifies CASNLAGVSYNEQFF.

This clonotype has at least ten counts. This chain uses TRBV7-2 with TRBJ2-7; D is unresolved. This CDR3 spans 16 amino acids. Deletions cut 3 bases from V and 1 base from J, with 16 bases between. Germline V CDR1 and CDR2: SGHTA, FQGNSA. Here the CDR3 reads CASSLLLWGRSYEQYF. DNA of the CDR3: TGTGCCAGCAGCTTGCTTCTCTGGGGTAGGTCCTACGAGCAGTACTTC.